Below are 25 T cell receptor beta chains sequenced from a single sample in a study of a mutant IDH1 vaccine in newly diagnosed glioma. TCRdb's copy holds only in-frame clones and misses some; the assay was immunoSEQ multiplex PCR. The sample lists about 50,000 clones, 75% to 90% occurring once. Documented time point: baseline, week 1 (first vaccination visit). As to treatment: pre-vaccination baseline after standard-of-care therapy. This specimen consisted of PBMCs, obtained from a glioma patient treated with radiotherapy, temozolomide or both. These receptors originate from a man between 35 and 55 years old with glioma.

The gene calls are TRBV2 and TRBJ1-5; no clear D. Trimming shortened V by 4 bases and J by 7 bases, and 14 bases separated the two germline ends. The CDR3 is made up of 14 amino acids. Germline V gives CDR1 SNHLY, CDR2 FYNNEI. The CDR3 nucleotides read TGTGCCAGCAGTGGGAAGCCGGGGAACCAGCCCCAGCATTTT. Encoded protein: CASSGKPGNQPQHF.

CDR3 loop: CASSMAWTSGNEQYF. CDR3 nucleotides: TGTGCCAGTAGTATGGCCTGGACTAGCGGGAACGAGCAGTACTTC. V and J are TRBV19 and TRBJ2-7; TRBD2 aligns across 12 bases. V shed 3 bases and J 5 bases; nucleotides not matched to a gene: 5. The germline gives CDR1 LNHDA, CDR2 SQIVND (reference sequence). The CDR3 is 15 amino acids.

Notes on this clone: The junction shows a germline mismatch at one end, possibly a read error. This sequence joins TRBV7-7 and TRBJ2-3, with a possible D match to TRBD2 (5 bases). Germline lookup yields CDR1 SSHAT and CDR2 FNYEAQ (reference sequence). This CDR3 region has 15 residues. CDR3 sequence (DNA): TGTGCTAGCAGCTTAGTTGGCGGGAGCACAGATACGCAGTATTTT. Translated: CASSLVGGSTDTQYF. Combining the CDR3 with reference TRBV7-7 and TRBJ2-3 gives the whole variable domain GAGVSQSPRYKVTKRGQDVTLRCDPISSHATLYWYQQALGQGPEFLTYFNYEAQPDKSGLPSDRFSAERPEGSISTLTIQRTEQRDSAMYRCASSLVGGSTDTQYFGPGTRLTVL.

The J gene is TRBJ1-2, the V gene TRBV18; 8 bases line up with TRBD1. Looked up from germline, CDR1 is KGHSH and CDR2 is LQKENI. V dropped 3 bases and J dropped 6; count of bases not matched to a gene: 12. This CDR3 is 16 amino acids long. The CDR3 spells CASSPDRAGRNDGYTF. Written as DNA, the CDR3 is TGTGCCAGCTCACCGGACAGGGCAGGGAGGAACGATGGCTACACCTTC.

The chain combines TRBV9 with TRBJ2-1, with TRBD2 matching 8 bases. The CDR3 consists of 15 residues. Per germline, CDR1 SGDLS and CDR2 YYNGEE. Losses at the gene ends were 2 bases for V and 7 bases for J; bases not matched to a gene: 8. The CDR3 nucleotides are TGTGCCAGCAGCGTGATGGCTAGCGGGTTGAATGAGCAGTTCTTC. It is translated as CASSVMASGLNEQFF.

The chain carries TRBV7-2 and TRBJ2-1; a possible D gene is TRBD2 (6 bases). Germline CDR1 is SGHTA and CDR2 is FQGNSA. Trimming removed 4 bases at V and 7 bases at J, with 20 bases between. This CDR3 spans 16 amino acids. CDR3 amino acids: CASSSLTGRKGNEQFF. The CDR3 DNA sequence: TGTGCCAGCAGCTCCCTTACCGGGAGAAAGGGGAATGAGCAGTTCTTC.

The CDR3 is CASRKTGVDIQYF. The CDR3 bases are TGTGCCAGCAGAAAAACAGGGGTGGACATTCAGTACTTC. The V call is TRBV6-5, the J call TRBJ2-4, with 7 bases matching TRBD1. In germline, CDR1 is MNHEY, CDR2 SVGAGI. The CDR3 covers 13 residues. V lost 6 bases and J lost 8; bases outside the gene matches: 7.

This chain joins TRBV5-1 and TRBJ2-3; 7 bases align to TRBD2. The CDR3 covers 16 residues. The V gene end was trimmed by 4 bases and the J gene end by 2 bases; junction bases not matched to a gene: 10. The germline V gene has CDR1 SGHRS and CDR2 YFSETQ. CDR3 sequence: CASSLYSSGNTDTQYF. CDR3 nucleotide sequence: TGCGCCAGCAGCCTTTATTCTAGCGGAAACACAGATACGCAGTATTTT.

Here the CDR3 DNA reads TGTGCCAGCAGTTACGGGGGGGGCCGGACTAGAAACGAGCAGTACTTC. Translating gives CASSYGGGRTRNEQYF. The V and J genes are TRBV6-5 and TRBJ2-7, with TRBD2 as a possible D gene (7 bases). Germline V gene data show CDR1 as MNHEY and CDR2 as SVGAGI. V shed 2 bases and J shed 5 bases, with 19 bases lying between them. This CDR3 comprises 16 residues.

The rearrangement joins TRBV27 to TRBJ2-7; D not certain. This CDR3 spans 13 amino acids. Trimming cost V 2 bases and J 0 bases, with 5 bases left between them. CDR1 is MNHEY and CDR2 is SMNVEV in the germline V gene (reference sequence). The CDR3 reads CASSLAFSYEQYF. CDR3 sequence (DNA): TGTGCCAGCAGTTTAGCGTTCTCCTACGAGCAGTACTTC.

This clone was recorded only once. The V and J genes are TRBV6-5 and TRBJ2-1, with D possibly TRBD2 on 5 matching bases. This CDR3 spans 14 amino acids. Germline CDR1 reads MNHEY; CDR2 reads SVGAGI. V gave up 5 bases and J gave up 3 bases, with 11 bases separating them. CDR3 DNA: TGTGCCAGCAGTATGGGAGTCAGCTACAATGAGCAGTTCTTC. It yields the protein CASSMGVSYNEQFF.

This rearrangement joins TRBV9 to TRBJ2-1; TRBD2 matches 12 bases. The V segment lost 1 base and the J segment 9 bases; nucleotides outside the gene matches: 11. Looked up from germline, CDR1 is SGDLS and CDR2 is YYNGEE. This CDR3 has 17 residues. CDR3 DNA sequence: TGTGCCAGCAGCGTAACTCGACTAGCGGGAGCGACGAGTGAGCAGTTCTTC. This gives the protein CASSVTRLAGATSEQFF.

The chain recombines TRBV18 with TRBJ2-5, with D maybe TRBD2 (5 bases). Trimming removed 2 bases from V and 4 bases from J, with 8 bases in between. Germline assignment: CDR1 KGHSH and CDR2 LQKENI. The CDR3 spans 13 residues. The CDR3 loop reads CASSPIEGETQYF. In DNA, the CDR3 is TGTGCCAGCTCACCAATCGAGGGAGAGACCCAGTACTTC.

The chain is built from TRBV7-3 and TRBJ2-2; the D gene is possibly TRBD1 (6 bases). CDR3 length: 15 residues. From germline, CDR1 is SGHTA and CDR2 FQGTGA. V was cut by 3 bases and J by 4 bases, with 12 bases left in between. CDR3 DNA: TGTGCCAGCAGCTTTAACAGGGTTGGCACCGGGGAGCTGTTTTTT. Protein product: CASSFNRVGTGELFF.

This clone appeared a single time. V is TRBV19 and J is TRBJ2-7; D is unresolved. This CDR3 is 14 amino acids long. Trimming stripped 3 bases from V and 0 bases from J, with 9 bases between. Germline-derived CDR1 and CDR2 are LNHDA and SQIVND (reference sequence). CDR3 protein: CASSMGRSSYEQYF. The CDR3 nucleotides read TGTGCCAGTAGTATGGGCAGGTCCTCCTACGAGCAGTACTTC.

The J gene is TRBJ1-1, the V gene TRBV9, with 9 bases that match TRBD1. Germline V gene lookup returns CDR1 SGDLS and CDR2 YYNGEE. The CDR3 runs to 14 residues. V shed 2 bases, J shed 4 bases, and the junction held 3 bases outside the gene matches. CDR3 sequence reads: CASSVTGGATEAFF. The CDR3 DNA reads as TGTGCCAGCAGCGTGACAGGGGGGGCCACTGAAGCTTTCTTT.

This clone has only a few counts. This chain uses TRBV6-5 with TRBJ2-7; D may be TRBD1 (6 bases). V lost 5 bases and J lost 6, with 8 bases in between. CDR3 length: 11 amino acids. The germline V gene has CDR1 MNHEY and CDR2 SVGAGI. CDR3 sequence: CASSTGREQYF. Here the CDR3 DNA reads TGTGCCAGCAGTACAGGGCGCGAGCAGTACTTC.

This chain joins TRBV5-1 and TRBJ2-5, with a tentative D call TRBD2 (7 bases). The CDR3 sequence is 14 residues long. Trimming removed 8 bases at V and 4 bases at J, with 18 bases between. Germline V gene lookup returns CDR1 SGHRS and CDR2 YFSETQ. CDR3 bases: TGCGCCAGTGGGACCGGCGGGGGCGGAGAGACCCAGTACTTC. Residues: CASGTGGGGETQYF.

This clone was recorded once. V gene TRBV27 combines with J gene TRBJ2-3; TRBD2 might be the D (5 bases). This CDR3 contains 14 residues. Germline V CDR1 and CDR2: MNHEY, SMNVEV (reference sequence). The germline V and J ends were trimmed by 6 bases and 4 bases, with 14 bases remaining between them. The DNA of the CDR3 is TGTGCCAGCAGCCTCTTCCAGCGGCCAGATACGCAGTATTTT. It specifies CASSLFQRPDTQYF.

The V gene is TRBV7-2, the J gene TRBJ2-5; 11 bases are a match to TRBD1. Looked up from germline, CDR1 is SGHTA and CDR2 is FQGNSA. V trimming: 1 base; J trimming: 5 bases; junction bases outside the gene matches: 3. This CDR3 spans 15 amino acids. This chain's CDR3 is CASSLGDRGRETQYF. CDR3 sequence (DNA): TGTGCCAGCAGCTTAGGGGACAGGGGGAGGGAGACCCAGTACTTC.

The chain joins TRBV13 to TRBJ1-3; D is perhaps TRBD1 (6 bases). Germline V lookup: CDR1 PRHDT, CDR2 FYEKMQ (reference sequence). CDR3 length: 16 amino acids. The V end lost 2 bases, the J end lost 7 bases, and 18 bases lay between the germline ends. CDR3 residues: CASSLNREEMGNTIYF. The CDR3 nucleotides are TGTGCCAGCAGCTTAAACAGGGAGGAAATGGGCAACACCATATATTTT.

The genes are TRBV5-4 and TRBJ2-1, with TRBD2 matching over 8 bases. Losses at the gene ends were 1 base for V and 3 bases for J; bases not matched to a gene: 3. Germline lookup yields CDR1 SGHNT and CDR2 YYREEE (reference sequence). This CDR3 comprises 15 residues. The CDR3, as DNA: TGTGCCAGCAGCTTGACTAGCGGAGACTACAATGAGCAGTTCTTC. Translated: CASSLTSGDYNEQFF.

This clone was counted a few times. The V gene is TRBV7-2, the J gene TRBJ2-3; 7 nucleotides agree with TRBD2. Germline V CDR1 and CDR2: SGHTA, FQGNSA. Trimming at V came to 0 bases and at J to 6 bases, leaving 6 bases not matched to a gene. This CDR3 is built from 15 residues. DNA for the CDR3: TGTGCCAGCAGCTTAGCTGACCGGGAGGCTGATACGCAGTATTTT. Translating it yields CASSLADREADTQYF.

This chain links TRBV29-1 with TRBJ2-1; D is unclear. This CDR3 is 12 amino acids long. Trimming pared 8 bases from V and 0 bases from J, leaving 8 bases between. Per germline, CDR1 SQVTM and CDR2 ANQGSEA. The CDR3 spells CSSRSSYNEQFF. CDR3 nucleotides: TGCAGCTCCCGAAGCTCCTACAATGAGCAGTTCTTC.

The chain uses TRBV14 and TRBJ2-7; 9 bases map to TRBD2. The CDR3 is 15 residues long. Germline V gene lookup returns CDR1 SGHDN and CDR2 FVKESK. V gave up 4 bases and J gave up 2 bases; unmatched junction bases: 6. CDR3 residues: CASSRVAGAPYEQYF. The CDR3 DNA is TGTGCCAGCAGCCGGGTAGCGGGAGCTCCCTACGAGCAGTACTTC.